These 20 T cell receptor beta chains originate from one sample sequenced in a study of shared clonotypes between healthy human individuals (dated by TCRdb to the early 2020s). Library construction relied on the immunoSEQ multiplex PCR assay. The clones in this table, taken by TCRdb from immuneACCESS, are in-frame only. Not every clone is retained; where verified, under half of the shortfall comes from an unresolved V gene, and the cause of the rest is unknown. Counted in this sample were 2 million to 2.5 million clones; 90% to 95% of them appeared once. Under 0.45% of the sample comes from the top ten. The sample consisted of naive CD4+ T cells from PBMCs. According to the study, the label for this sample's cell subset or site signals: CD45RA+ positively selected. The receptors shown here come from a man between 18 and 29 years old in good health. Some clones in this sample may be carry-over from other donors' samples.

V and J are TRBV6-5 and TRBJ2-1; 11 positions match TRBD2. V lost 5 bases to trimming and J lost 6 bases; unmatched junction nucleotides: 6. The CDR3 runs 15 residues. Germline lookup yields CDR1 MNHEY and CDR2 SVGAGI. CDR3 DNA: TGTGCCAGCAGTATTAGCGGGAGGGCCTTCAATGAGCAGTTCTTC. It translates to CASSISGRAFNEQFF.

The genes are TRBV5-6 and TRBJ1-3; TRBD1 is a possible D gene (6 bases). CDR1 is SGHDT, CDR2 YYEEEE, per germline. Between the trimmed V and J ends, which lost 1 base and 2 bases, there was a span of 10 bases. The CDR3 has 15 residues. The CDR3 coding sequence is TGTGCCAGCAGCTTGTTCCAGGGGCCTGGAAACACCATATATTTT. Protein product: CASSLFQGPGNTIYF.

The J gene is TRBJ1-4, the V gene TRBV18; D perhaps matches TRBD1 (6 bases). Germline CDR1 reads KGHSH; CDR2 reads LQKENI. This CDR3 is built from 17 residues. Trimming took 1 base from V and 4 from J, leaving 16 bases between them. CDR3 region: CASSPRSGDQVNEKLFF. The CDR3 DNA reads as TGTGCCAGCTCACCACGGTCAGGGGATCAGGTTAATGAAAAACTGTTTTTT.

This clone was counted a single time. The gene calls are TRBV11-2 and TRBJ2-3; 10 bases are shared with TRBD2. V shed 5 bases, J shed 5 bases, and the junction held 10 bases outside the gene matches. The germline V gene encodes CDR1 SGHAT and CDR2 FQNNGV. The CDR3 has 16 residues. The CDR3 here is CASSPRLAGAGDTQYF. DNA of the CDR3: TGTGCCAGCAGCCCCAGGCTAGCGGGAGCGGGAGATACGCAGTATTTT.

This clone has just one count. This chain joins TRBV19 and TRBJ2-7, with TRBD2 matching 8 bases. Germline trimming cut 5 bases from V and 1 base from J; bases unmatched to any gene: 10. Germline V gene data show CDR1 as LNHDA and CDR2 as SQIVND (reference sequence). CDR3 size: 16 residues. In DNA form, the CDR3 reads TGTGCCAGTAGTCCCCATGGCGCGGGAGGTTCCTACGAGCAGTACTTC. It codes for CASSPHGAGGSYEQYF.

The V gene is TRBV9, the J gene TRBJ2-1; D is ambiguous. There are 15 residues in the CDR3. Trimming pared 1 base from V and 4 bases from J, leaving 12 bases between. Germline CDR1 and CDR2: SGDLS and YYNGEE. DNA of the CDR3: TGTGCCAGCAGCGTATCCGGAGCCGAATACAATGAGCAGTTCTTC. This gives the protein CASSVSGAEYNEQFF.

The DNA of the CDR3 is TGTGCCAGTAGAAAGGACAGGGATCGCGAGCAGTACTTC. Its translation: CASRKDRDREQYF. The chain is built from TRBV19 and TRBJ2-7; the match to TRBD1 covers 8 bases. The V segment lost 6 bases and the J segment 6 bases; nucleotides outside the gene matches: 7. This CDR3 spans 13 amino acids. Germline CDR1 reads LNHDA; CDR2 reads SQIVND (reference sequence).

V gene TRBV30 combines with J gene TRBJ1-5, with D hard to call. The ends were cut back, 1 base at V and 4 bases at J, with 8 bases in the middle. Germline lookup yields CDR1 GTSNPN and CDR2 SVGIG (reference sequence). The length of the CDR3 is 13 residues. The CDR3 region is CAWSGPQNQPQHF. The DNA for the CDR3 is TGTGCCTGGAGTGGACCCCAGAATCAGCCCCAGCATTTT.

A note on this clone: Other nucleotide sequences from this sample produce the same CDR3. V gene TRBV5-1 combines with J gene TRBJ2-5; unclear D gene. The CDR3 extends over 13 amino acids. Deletions cut 3 bases from V and 0 bases from J, with 6 bases between. CDR1 SGHRS and CDR2 YFSETQ come from the germline V gene. Here the CDR3 DNA reads TGCGCCAGCAGCTCTCTGTACCAAGAGACCCAGTACTTC. Translating it yields CASSSLYQETQYF.

This chain links TRBV2 with TRBJ2-7, with D possibly matching TRBD2 (5 bases). CDR1 SNHLY and CDR2 FYNNEI come from the germline V gene. Deletions cut 7 bases from V and 6 bases from J, with 22 bases between. The length of the CDR3 is 15 residues. The CDR3 is CASTQTPGTATEQYF. The DNA for the CDR3 is TGTGCCAGCACCCAAACCCCGGGAACCGCGACCGAGCAGTACTTC.

This chain connects TRBV10-3 to TRBJ2-5, with 11 bases aligning to TRBD2. CDR1 is ENHRY and CDR2 is SYGVKD in the germline V gene. After removal of 5 bases from V and 5 bases from J, the junction contained 1 base not matched to a gene. This CDR3 comprises 13 residues. The CDR3 reads CAISLAGGETQYF. DNA for the CDR3: TGTGCCATCAGTTTAGCGGGGGGGGAGACCCAGTACTTC.

The chain recombines TRBV9 with TRBJ2-7, with D tentatively TRBD2 (6 bases). The CDR3 is 14 amino acids. Trimming pared 3 bases from V and 0 bases from J, leaving 10 bases between. Germline V CDR1 and CDR2: SGDLS, YYNGEE. The CDR3 nucleotides are TGTGCCAGCAGCGCGGGACTCCGCTCCTACGAGCAGTACTTC. As protein: CASSAGLRSYEQYF.

The chain joins TRBV6-5 to TRBJ2-7; D is perhaps TRBD1 (7 bases). In germline, CDR1 is MNHEY, CDR2 SVGAGI. This CDR3 has 16 residues. The ends were cut back, 4 bases at V and 5 bases at J, with 21 bases in the middle. Here the CDR3 reads CASSSASDREVHEQYF. Written as DNA, the CDR3 is TGTGCCAGCAGTTCCGCCTCTGACAGGGAGGTTCACGAGCAGTACTTC.

The V and J genes are TRBV6-1 and TRBJ2-7, with D possibly being TRBD1 or TRBD2 (5 bases each). The germline V and J ends were trimmed by 6 bases and 1 base, with 13 bases remaining between them. CDR3 length: 14 amino acids. Per germline, CDR1 MNHNS and CDR2 SASEGT. The CDR3 spells CASRGVASSYEQYF. In DNA, the CDR3 is TGTGCCAGCAGGGGGGTAGCGTCTTCCTACGAGCAGTACTTC.

Concerning this clone itself: The sample holds other DNA sequences that translate to the same CDR3. This chain joins TRBV7-9 and TRBJ2-7; D may be TRBD1 (6 bases). The CDR3 consists of 14 residues. Germline V CDR1 and CDR2: SEHNR, FQNEAQ (reference sequence). Between the trimmed V and J ends, which lost 1 base and 1 base, there was a span of 8 bases. CDR3 nucleotides: TGTGCCAGCAGCTTAGAAGGGGGTTCCTACGAGCAGTACTTC. As protein: CASSLEGGSYEQYF.

This chain joins TRBV7-9 and TRBJ2-5; TRBD1 or TRBD2 may be the D gene (5 bases each). Trimming stripped 2 bases from V and 2 bases from J, with 9 bases between. There are 14 residues in the CDR3. Per the germline V gene, CDR1 is SEHNR and CDR2 is FQNEAQ (reference sequence). Here the CDR3 DNA reads TGTGCCAGCAGCTTATTTGAGGGGCAAGAGACCCAGTACTTC. Amino acid sequence: CASSLFEGQETQYF.

V gene TRBV29-1 combines with J gene TRBJ1-1, with D unclear. This CDR3 spans 11 amino acids. V was trimmed by 4 bases and J by 6 bases, leaving 9 bases between them. Germline V gives CDR1 SQVTM, CDR2 ANQGSEA. The CDR3 DNA follows: TGCAGCGTTGGCGAGTTGTCTGAAGCTTTCTTT. Residues: CSVGELSEAFF.

The rearrangement uses TRBV5-1 and TRBJ1-3; D is unclear. The CDR3 has 15 amino acids. The V end lost 2 bases, the J end lost 0 bases, and 9 bases lay between the germline ends. Looked up from germline, CDR1 is SGHRS and CDR2 is YFSETQ. The CDR3 DNA follows: TGCGCCAGCAGCTTTATTACCGGCTCTGGAAACACCATATATTTT. It specifies CASSFITGSGNTIYF.

V is TRBV18 and J is TRBJ1-5; tentatively, D is TRBD1 (6 bases). Germline assignment: CDR1 KGHSH and CDR2 LQKENI. The CDR3 runs to 18 residues. Trimming removed 0 bases at V and 2 bases at J, with 17 bases between. The CDR3 DNA reads TGTGCCAGCTCACCACCGTCCGGGGGCCGCATCCGCAATCAGCCCCAGCATTTT. It yields the protein CASSPPSGGRIRNQPQHF.

A single count supports this clone. V usage is TRBV18 and J usage is TRBJ1-4; D not certain. The CDR3 consists of 15 residues. CDR1 and CDR2 from the germline V gene are KGHSH and LQKENI. V was shortened by 1 base and J by 5 bases, with 11 bases between the two germline ends. CDR3: CASSPLKSTNEKLFF. CDR3 DNA sequence: TGTGCCAGCTCACCACTCAAGAGCACAAATGAAAAACTGTTTTTT.